This T cell receptor beta chain was documented in a study of T cell changes during pregnancy in multiple sclerosis. Repertoires were generated with immunoSEQ multiplex PCR, while TCRdb's copy carries only in-frame clones and drops some. The data contain around 57,000 clones, 90% to 95% of them singletons. Trimming at V came to 5 bases and at J to 2 bases, leaving 12 bases not matched to a gene. The CDR3 contains 19 residues. The germline V gene encodes CDR1 LNHDA and CDR2 SQIVND (reference sequence). Sequenced here: peripheral blood, sampled after pregnancy. The sequence derives from a female donor in good health, enrolled as a control in a pregnancy study. The V and J genes are TRBV19 and TRBJ2-1, with 13 bases fitting TRBD2. CDR3 DNA: TGTGCCAGTAGTCCCAGAGGGACTAGCGGGGCCGTCCCCTACAATGAGCAGTTCTTC. Its translation is CASSPRGTSGAVPYNEQFF.